The source of this TCR beta chain is a study of spatial heterogeneity in lung cancer. The V and J ends lost 4 bases and 4 bases respectively, with 17 bases between them. This CDR3 has 16 amino acids. CDR1 and CDR2 (germline): GTSNPN, SVGIG (reference sequence). This clonotype was found many times. The time point denotes: sample taken at primary tumor resection. Whole RNA came from tumor, nontumor lung or frozen PBMC and was sequenced without being sorted. Via MiXCR, TCRdb re-called the 5' RACE reads, giving one row per CDR3 protein. The sample lists tens of thousands of distinct CDR3 sequences, about 4.9% occurring once.

The sequencing here drew on PBMCs, taken at surgery. The TCR originated in a male donor with early-stage non-small cell lung cancer. This chain joins TRBV30 and TRBJ2-6; D uncertain. CDR3 sequence reads: CAWNTLETMGANVLTF. CDR3 in DNA: TGTGCCTGGAATACCCTTGAAACAATGGGGGCCAACGTCCTGACTTTC.